The rows below give T cell receptor beta chains drawn from one sample of a study of shared clonotypes between healthy human individuals. Profiling relied on immunoSEQ multiplex PCR, and the TCRdb table lists in-frame clones only, not all of them. The sample holds approximately 840,000 clones, about 96% seen once. The sequencing input was naive CD8+ T cells sorted from blood. The receptors come from a man aged 30-40 years in good health. The CDR3 runs from the conserved cysteine through the conserved F or W. The D gene is left open where the match is weak. Only part of the rows carry a size: once, few, many, or a class if the clone is expanded.

D gene	V gene	clone size	J gene	CDR3 protein	CDR3 DNA
.	TRBV10-1	once	TRBJ2-7	CASSESFYEQYF	TGCGCCAGCAGTGAGAGTTTCTACGAGCAGTACTTC
.	TRBV6-1	.	TRBJ1-1	CASSEVGLVNTEAFF	TGTGCCAGCAGTGAAGTAGGCCTCGTGAACACTGAAGCTTTCTTT
.	TRBV15	.	TRBJ2-1	CATSSGGAGVGDYNEQFF	TGTGCCACCAGCAGTGGGGGGGCGGGAGTGGGGGATTACAATGAGCAGTTCTTC
.	TRBV6-5	.	TRBJ2-2	CASSYGVNGELFF	TGTGCCAGCAGTTACGGGGTGAACGGGGAGCTGTTTTTT
.	TRBV7-9	.	TRBJ2-1	CASSLLVNEQFF	TGTGCCAGCAGTCTCCTAGTGAATGAGCAGTTCTTC
TRBD1	TRBV12-5	.	TRBJ1-1	CASGLGGQRRTEAFF	TGTGCTAGTGGTTTGGGGGGACAGCGCCGCACTGAAGCTTTCTTT
TRBD2	TRBV7-8	.	TRBJ2-3	CASSLVPGLAESTDTQYF	TGTGCCAGCAGCTTAGTTCCGGGGCTAGCGGAAAGCACAGATACGCAGTATTTT
.	TRBV9	.	TRBJ2-7	CASSARSSYEQYF	TGTGCCAGCAGCGCGAGGAGCTCCTACGAGCAGTACTTC
.	TRBV30	.	TRBJ2-7	CAWSNWETQFVEQYF	TGTGCCTGGAGTAATTGGGAGACCCAGTTCGTCGAGCAGTACTTC
.	TRBV7-6	.	TRBJ2-7	CASSLMVANSYEQYF	TGTGCCAGCAGCTTGATGGTCGCTAACTCCTACGAGCAGTACTTC
TRBD2	TRBV5-1	.	TRBJ2-5	CASSLLEGGETQYF	TGCGCCAGCAGCTTGCTCGAGGGAGGGGAGACCCAGTACTTC
TRBD1	TRBV27	.	TRBJ1-2	CASSETRGLTYGYTF	TGTGCCAGCAGTGAAACCAGGGGGCTGACCTATGGCTACACCTTC
TRBD2	TRBV2	once	TRBJ2-1	CASIRSGSGSLNNEQFF	TGTGCCAGCATAAGGTCCGGAAGCGGGAGTCTCAACAATGAGCAGTTCTTC
.	TRBV2	.	TRBJ2-7	CASLTSWYEQYF	TGTGCCAGCTTGACTAGTTGGTACGAGCAGTACTTC
.	TRBV7-9	.	TRBJ2-7	CASSLVAYEQYF	TGTGCCAGCAGCTTAGTAGCGTACGAGCAGTACTTC
TRBD2	TRBV19	.	TRBJ2-7	CASSPGLDYEQYF	TGTGCCAGTAGCCCGGGACTAGACTACGAGCAGTACTTC
TRBD2	TRBV11-2	.	TRBJ2-5	CASSWGGEETQYF	TGTGCCAGCAGCTGGGGAGGGGAAGAGACCCAGTACTTC
.	TRBV9	.	TRBJ2-1	CASSVDGEVSYNEQFF	TGTGCCAGCAGCGTAGACGGGGAAGTATCCTACAATGAGCAGTTCTTC
TRBD1	TRBV28	.	TRBJ2-2	CASSATGVTGTGELFF	TGTGCCAGCAGTGCGACAGGGGTTACGGGCACCGGGGAGCTGTTTTTT
.	TRBV11-2	.	TRBJ2-5	CASSLQNEETQYF	TGTGCCAGCAGCTTGCAAAATGAAGAGACCCAGTACTTC
.	TRBV27	.	TRBJ1-2	CASSLSAGRYGYTF	TGTGCCAGCAGTTTATCGGCGGGGAGGTATGGCTACACCTTC
.	TRBV7-2	.	TRBJ2-7	CASSLFGSGLYEQYF	TGTGCCAGCAGCCTGTTTGGTAGCGGCCTCTACGAGCAGTACTTC
TRBD2	TRBV25-1	.	TRBJ2-5	CASSGPGLGAETQYF	TGTGCCAGCAGTGGCCCGGGACTAGGGGCGGAGACCCAGTACTTC
TRBD1	TRBV4-1	.	TRBJ2-1	CASSQDLTGTDNEQFF	TGCGCCAGCAGCCAAGACTTGACAGGGACCGACAATGAGCAGTTCTTC
.	TRBV5-4	.	TRBJ2-2	CASSLAGELFF	TGTGCCAGCAGCTTGGCCGGGGAGCTGTTTTTT